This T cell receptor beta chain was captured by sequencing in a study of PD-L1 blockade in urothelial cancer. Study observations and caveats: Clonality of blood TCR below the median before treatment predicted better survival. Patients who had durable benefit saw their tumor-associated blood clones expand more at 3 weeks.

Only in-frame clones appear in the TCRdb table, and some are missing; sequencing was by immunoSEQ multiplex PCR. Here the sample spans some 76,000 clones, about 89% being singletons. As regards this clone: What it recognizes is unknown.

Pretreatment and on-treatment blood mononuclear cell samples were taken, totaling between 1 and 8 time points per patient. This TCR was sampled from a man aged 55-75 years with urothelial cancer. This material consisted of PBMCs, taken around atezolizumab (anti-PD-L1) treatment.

In DNA, the CDR3 is TGTGCCAGCAGGGGAACAGGGGGACCTCAGCCCCAGCATTTT. Translation gives CASRGTGGPQPQHF. The genes are TRBV28 and TRBJ1-5; 8 bases match TRBD1. The CDR3 length is 14 residues. The V gene's germline CDR1 is MDHEN and CDR2 SYDVKM. V lost 6 bases, J lost 6 bases, and 7 bases stayed unmatched.